This entry describes one TCR beta chain. What it binds is unknown. This sample is drawn from a study of immune evolution from preneoplasia to lung adenocarcinoma. Per germline, CDR1 SNHLY and CDR2 FYNNEI. CDR3 size: 11 residues. The germline V and J ends were trimmed by 4 bases and 10 bases, with 8 bases remaining between them. Study-wide findings and caveats: From normal lung to invasive adenocarcinoma, top clone frequencies appeared to decrease.

The method was immunoSEQ multiplex PCR; TCRdb's version includes in-frame clones alone and lacks a portion of them. Among about 8,200 clones listed, around 82% were seen once. This sequence was found in a person aged 65-85 years with lung adenocarcinoma. This rearrangement joins TRBV2 to TRBJ2-1; tentatively, D is TRBD1 (6 bases). Sequencing used FFPE adjacent normal lung tissue. This chain's CDR3 is CASSVDREQFF. CDR3 nucleotide sequence: TGTGCCAGCAGTGTGGACAGAGAGCAGTTCTTC.